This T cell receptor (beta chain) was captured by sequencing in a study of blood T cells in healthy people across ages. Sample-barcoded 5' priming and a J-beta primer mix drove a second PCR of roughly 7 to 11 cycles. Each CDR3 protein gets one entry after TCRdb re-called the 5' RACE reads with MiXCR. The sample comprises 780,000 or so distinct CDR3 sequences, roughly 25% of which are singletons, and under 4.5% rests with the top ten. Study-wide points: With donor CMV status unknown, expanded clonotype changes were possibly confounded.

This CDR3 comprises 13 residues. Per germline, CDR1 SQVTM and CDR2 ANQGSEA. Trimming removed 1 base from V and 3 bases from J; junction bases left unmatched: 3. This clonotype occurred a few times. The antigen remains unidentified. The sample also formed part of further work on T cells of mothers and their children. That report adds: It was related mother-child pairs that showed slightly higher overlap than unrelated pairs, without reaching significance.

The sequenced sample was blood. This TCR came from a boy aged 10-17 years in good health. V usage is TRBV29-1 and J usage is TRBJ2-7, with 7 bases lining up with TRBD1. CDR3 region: CSVEGDSYYEQYF. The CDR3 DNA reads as TGCAGCGTTGAAGGGGACAGCTACTACGAGCAGTACTTC.